The entry below describes one TCR beta chain. J was trimmed by 0 bases and V by 4 bases; bases with no gene match: 5. The CDR3 is made up of 15 amino acids. CDR1 is SGHAT, CDR2 FQNNGV, per germline. The sample belongs to a study of blood T cell repertoires in COVID-19. Study-wide context: Researchers got acute and convalescent COVID-19 samples from the United States, Italy and Spain. T cells, B-cell-depleted T cells, or PBMCs supplied cDNA or gDNA.

Generated by immunoSEQ multiplex PCR, the TCRdb table keeps only in-frame clones and is missing some. Of 250,000 to 350,000 clones detected, 70% to 85% appear once; the ten largest clones hold about 1.5%. The TCR comes from a human donor with COVID-19, enrolled during active disease. The donor label of this sample is uncertain. The sample taken for sequencing was peripheral blood. This chain uses TRBV11-2 with TRBJ1-1; the match to TRBD1 covers 7 bases. The CDR3: CASSSQGVVNTEAFF. The CDR3 nucleotides read TGTGCCAGCAGCTCCCAGGGGGTGGTGAACACTGAAGCTTTCTTT.